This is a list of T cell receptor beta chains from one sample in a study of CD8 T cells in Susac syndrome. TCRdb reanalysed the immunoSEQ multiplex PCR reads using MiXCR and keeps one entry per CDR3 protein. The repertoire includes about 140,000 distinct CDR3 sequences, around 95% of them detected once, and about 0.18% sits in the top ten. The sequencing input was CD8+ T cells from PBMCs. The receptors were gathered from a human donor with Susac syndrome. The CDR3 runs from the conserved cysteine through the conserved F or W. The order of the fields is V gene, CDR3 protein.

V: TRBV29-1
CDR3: CSASGQVNSYNEQFF

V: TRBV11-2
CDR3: CASSLGRTETTNYNEQFF

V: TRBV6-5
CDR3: CASQLAGGGRGELFF

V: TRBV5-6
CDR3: CASSFPSTGARELFF

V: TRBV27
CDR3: CASSILQGATEAFF

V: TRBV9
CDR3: CASSDTQTGAYGYTF

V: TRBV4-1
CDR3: CASSHPGLAHNEQFF

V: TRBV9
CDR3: CASSGPLWGEQFF

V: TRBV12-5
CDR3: CASGLVIGRWNEQFF

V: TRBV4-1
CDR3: CASSPRGAGHNEQFF

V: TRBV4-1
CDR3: CASSQDELGGKETQYF

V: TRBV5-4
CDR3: CASSLERGSLDNEQFF

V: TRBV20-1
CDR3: CSASSSDYGTFTDTQYF

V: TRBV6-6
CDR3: CASSYGVYEQYF

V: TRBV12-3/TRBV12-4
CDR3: CASSLGINEQFF

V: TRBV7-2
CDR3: CASSQGPYSNQPQHF

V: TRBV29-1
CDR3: CSVEGQGAYLGYTF

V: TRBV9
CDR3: CASSASTSGSLDEQFF

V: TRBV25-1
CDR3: CATKPGVEQFF

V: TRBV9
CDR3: CASSAARGGSTDTQYF